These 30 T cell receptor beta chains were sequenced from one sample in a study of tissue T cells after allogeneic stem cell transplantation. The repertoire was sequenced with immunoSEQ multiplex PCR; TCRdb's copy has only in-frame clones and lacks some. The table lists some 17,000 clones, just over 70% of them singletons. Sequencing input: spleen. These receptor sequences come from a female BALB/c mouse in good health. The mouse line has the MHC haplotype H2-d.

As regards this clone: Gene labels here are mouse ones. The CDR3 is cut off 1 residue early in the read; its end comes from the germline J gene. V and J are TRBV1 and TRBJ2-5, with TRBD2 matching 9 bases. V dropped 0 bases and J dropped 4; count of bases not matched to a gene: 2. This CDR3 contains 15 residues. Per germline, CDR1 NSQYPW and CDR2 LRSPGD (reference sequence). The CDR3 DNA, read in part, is TGCACCTGCAGTGCAGATGCTGGGGGGGAAGACACCCAGTAC. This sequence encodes CTCSADAGGEDTQY. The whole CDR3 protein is CTCSADAGGEDTQYF.

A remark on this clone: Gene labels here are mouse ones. Partial CDR3 DNA: TGTGCCAGCAGTAAGCAGGGGACAGAAGTCTTC. Translation: CASSKQGTEVF. The whole CDR3 region reads CASSKQGTEVFF. This chain links TRBV19 with TRBJ1-1; D may be TRBD1 (6 bases). The read halts 1 residue ahead of the CDR3 end, with the missing end drawn from the germline J gene. The CDR3 is made up of 12 amino acids. The V end lost 3 bases, the J end lost 5 bases, and 8 bases lay between the germline ends. From germline, CDR1 is FNHDT and CDR2 SITEND (reference sequence).

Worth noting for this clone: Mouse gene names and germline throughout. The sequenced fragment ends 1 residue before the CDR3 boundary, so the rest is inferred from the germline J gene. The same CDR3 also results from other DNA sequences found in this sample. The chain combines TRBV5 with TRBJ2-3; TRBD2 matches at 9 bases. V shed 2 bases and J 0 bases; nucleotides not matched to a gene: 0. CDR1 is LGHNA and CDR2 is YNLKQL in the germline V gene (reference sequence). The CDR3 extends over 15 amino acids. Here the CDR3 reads CASSQTGGSAETLYF. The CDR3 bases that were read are TGTGCCAGCAGCCAAACTGGGGGGAGTGCAGAAACGCTGTAT.

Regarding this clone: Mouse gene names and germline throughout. The CDR3 bases that were read are TGTGCCAGCAGCGCTGGGGGAGGGAGTCAAAACACCTTGTAC. Translating gives CASSAGGGSQNTLY. The complete CDR3 sequence is CASSAGGGSQNTLYF. The chain carries TRBV2 and TRBJ2-4; TRBD2 matches at 7 bases. The CDR3 extends 1 residue past the end of the read, so its final part is completed from the germline J gene. CDR3 length: 15 amino acids. The V and J ends lost 5 bases and 0 bases, in that order; junction bases with no gene match: 5. Per germline, CDR1 LGHNA and CDR2 YSYQKL.

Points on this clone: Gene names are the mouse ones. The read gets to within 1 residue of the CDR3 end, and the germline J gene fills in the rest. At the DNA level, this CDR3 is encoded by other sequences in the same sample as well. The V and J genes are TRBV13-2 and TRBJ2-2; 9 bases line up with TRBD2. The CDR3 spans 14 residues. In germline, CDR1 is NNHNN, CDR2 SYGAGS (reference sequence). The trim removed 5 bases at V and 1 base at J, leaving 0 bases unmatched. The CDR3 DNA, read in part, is TGTGCCAGCGGGGACTGGGGAAACACCGGGCAGCTCTAC. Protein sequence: CASGDWGNTGQLY. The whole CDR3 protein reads CASGDWGNTGQLYF.

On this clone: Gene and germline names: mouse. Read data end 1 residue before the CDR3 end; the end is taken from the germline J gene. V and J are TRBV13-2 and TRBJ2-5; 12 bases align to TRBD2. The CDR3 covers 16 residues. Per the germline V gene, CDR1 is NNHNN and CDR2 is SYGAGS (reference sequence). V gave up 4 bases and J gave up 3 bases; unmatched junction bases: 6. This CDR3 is CASGLDWGGRQDTQYF. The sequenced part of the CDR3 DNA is TGTGCCAGCGGTCTGGACTGGGGGGGAAGGCAAGACACCCAGTAC.

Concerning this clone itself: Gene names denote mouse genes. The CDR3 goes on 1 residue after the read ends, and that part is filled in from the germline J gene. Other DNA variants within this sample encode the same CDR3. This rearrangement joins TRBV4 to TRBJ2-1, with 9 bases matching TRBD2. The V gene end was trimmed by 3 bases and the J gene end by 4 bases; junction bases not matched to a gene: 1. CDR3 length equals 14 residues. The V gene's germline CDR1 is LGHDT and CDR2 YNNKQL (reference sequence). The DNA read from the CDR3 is TGTGCCAGCAGCTACTGGGGGGGGTATGCTGAGCAGTTC. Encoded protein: CASSYWGGYAEQF. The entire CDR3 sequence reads CASSYWGGYAEQFF. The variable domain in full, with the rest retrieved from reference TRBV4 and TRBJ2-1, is ETAVFQTPNYHVTQVGNEVSFNCKQTLGHDTMYWYKQDSKKLLKIMFSYNNKQLIVNETVPRRFSPQSSDKAHLNLRIKSVEPEDSAVYLCASSYWGGYAEQFFGPGTRLTVL.

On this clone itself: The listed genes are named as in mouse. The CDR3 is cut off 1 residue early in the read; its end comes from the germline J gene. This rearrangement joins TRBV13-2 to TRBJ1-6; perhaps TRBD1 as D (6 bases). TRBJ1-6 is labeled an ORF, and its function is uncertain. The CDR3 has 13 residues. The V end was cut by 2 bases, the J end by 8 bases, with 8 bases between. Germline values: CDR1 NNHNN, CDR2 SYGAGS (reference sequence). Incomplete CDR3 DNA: TGTGCCAGCGGTGAACAGGGTTATTCGCCCCTCTAC. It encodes CASGEQGYSPLY. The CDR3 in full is CASGEQGYSPLYF.

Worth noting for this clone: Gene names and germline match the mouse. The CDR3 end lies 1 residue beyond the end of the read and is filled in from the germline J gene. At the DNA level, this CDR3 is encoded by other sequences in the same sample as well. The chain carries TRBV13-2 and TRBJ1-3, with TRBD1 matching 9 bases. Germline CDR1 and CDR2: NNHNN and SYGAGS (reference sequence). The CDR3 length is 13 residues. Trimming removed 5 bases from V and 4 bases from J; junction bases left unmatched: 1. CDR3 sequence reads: CASGDRGGNTLYF. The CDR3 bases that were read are TGTGCCAGCGGGGACAGGGGCGGAAATACGCTCTAT.

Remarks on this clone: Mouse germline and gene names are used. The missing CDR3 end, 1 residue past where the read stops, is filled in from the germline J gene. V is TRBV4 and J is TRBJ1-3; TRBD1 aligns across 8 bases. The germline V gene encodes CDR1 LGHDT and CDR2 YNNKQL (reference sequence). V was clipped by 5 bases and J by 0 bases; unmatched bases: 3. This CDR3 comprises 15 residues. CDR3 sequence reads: CASSKQGVSGNTLYF. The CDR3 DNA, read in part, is TGTGCCAGCAGCAAACAGGGGGTTTCTGGAAATACGCTCTAT.

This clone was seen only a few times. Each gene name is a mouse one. The CDR3 sequence: CASSQPGLGGREQYF. The covered CDR3 bases are TGTGCCAGCAGCCAACCGGGACTGGGGGGGCGAGAACAGTAC. The V gene is TRBV5, the J gene TRBJ2-7; 14 nucleotides match TRBD2. Coverage ceases 1 residue before the CDR3 finishes, and the germline J gene fills in the end. The CDR3 has 15 amino acids. The V and J ends lost 2 bases and 7 bases, in that order; junction bases with no gene match: 4. CDR1 is LGHNA and CDR2 is YNLKQL in the germline V gene (reference sequence).

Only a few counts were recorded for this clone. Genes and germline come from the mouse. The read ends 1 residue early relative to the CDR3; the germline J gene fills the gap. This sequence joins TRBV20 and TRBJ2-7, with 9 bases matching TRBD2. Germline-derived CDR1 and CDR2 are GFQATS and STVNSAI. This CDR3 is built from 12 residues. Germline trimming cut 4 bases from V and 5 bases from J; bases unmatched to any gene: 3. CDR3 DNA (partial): TGTGGTGCTACTCCTGGGGGGGATGAACAGTAC. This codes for CGATPGGDEQY. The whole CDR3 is CGATPGGDEQYF.

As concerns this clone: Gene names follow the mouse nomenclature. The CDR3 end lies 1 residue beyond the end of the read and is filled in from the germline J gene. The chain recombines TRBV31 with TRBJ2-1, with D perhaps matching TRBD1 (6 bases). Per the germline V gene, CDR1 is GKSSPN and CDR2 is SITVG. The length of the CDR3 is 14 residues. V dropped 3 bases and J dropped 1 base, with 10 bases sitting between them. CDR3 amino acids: CAWRGDKNYAEQFF. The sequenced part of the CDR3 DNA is TGTGCCTGGAGGGGGGACAAGAACTATGCTGAGCAGTTC.

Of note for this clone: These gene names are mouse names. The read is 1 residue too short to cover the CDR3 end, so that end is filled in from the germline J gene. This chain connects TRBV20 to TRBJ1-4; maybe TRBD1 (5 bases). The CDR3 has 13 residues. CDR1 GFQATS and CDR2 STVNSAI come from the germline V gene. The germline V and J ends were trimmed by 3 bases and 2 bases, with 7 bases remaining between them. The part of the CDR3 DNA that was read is TGTGGTGCTAGCACAGGCTCCAACGAAAGATTATTT. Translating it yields CGASTGSNERLF. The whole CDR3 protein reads CGASTGSNERLFF.

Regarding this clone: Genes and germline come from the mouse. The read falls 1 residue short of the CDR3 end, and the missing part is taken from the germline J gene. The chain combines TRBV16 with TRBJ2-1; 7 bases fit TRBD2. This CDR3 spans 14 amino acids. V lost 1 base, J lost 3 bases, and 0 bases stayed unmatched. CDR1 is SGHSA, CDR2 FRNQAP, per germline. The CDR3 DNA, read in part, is TGTGCAAGCAGCTTAGGGGGGGGCTATGCTGAGCAGTTC. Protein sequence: CASSLGGGYAEQF. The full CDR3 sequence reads CASSLGGGYAEQFF.

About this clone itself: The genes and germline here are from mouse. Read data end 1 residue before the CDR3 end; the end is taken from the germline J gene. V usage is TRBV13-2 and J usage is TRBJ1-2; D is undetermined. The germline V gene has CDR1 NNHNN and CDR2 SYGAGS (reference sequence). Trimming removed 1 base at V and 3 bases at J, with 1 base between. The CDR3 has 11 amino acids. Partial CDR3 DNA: TGTGCCAGCGGTGATTACTCCGACTACACC. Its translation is CASGDYSDYT. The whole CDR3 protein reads CASGDYSDYTF.

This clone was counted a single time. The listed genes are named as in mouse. The covered CDR3 bases are TGTGCCAGCAGCCCCCAACAGGGAAGGGCAGAAACGCTGTAT. Protein product: CASSPQQGRAETLY. The whole CDR3 protein reads CASSPQQGRAETLYF. The V and J genes are TRBV5 and TRBJ2-3; possible D gene TRBD1, 6 bases. The read finishes 1 residue shy of the CDR3 end, and the germline J gene is used to complete it. Trimming cost V 4 bases and J 3 bases, with 14 bases left between them. The CDR3 runs to 15 residues. CDR1 is LGHNA, CDR2 YNLKQL, per germline (reference sequence).

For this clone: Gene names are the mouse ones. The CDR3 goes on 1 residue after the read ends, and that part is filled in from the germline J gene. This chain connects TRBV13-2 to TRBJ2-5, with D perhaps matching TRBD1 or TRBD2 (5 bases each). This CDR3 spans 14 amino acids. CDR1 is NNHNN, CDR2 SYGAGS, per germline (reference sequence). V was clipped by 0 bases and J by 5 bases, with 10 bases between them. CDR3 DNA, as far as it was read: TGTGCCAGCGGTGATGTTGGCGGGGGAGACACCCAGTAC. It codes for CASGDVGGGDTQY. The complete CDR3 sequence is CASGDVGGGDTQYF.

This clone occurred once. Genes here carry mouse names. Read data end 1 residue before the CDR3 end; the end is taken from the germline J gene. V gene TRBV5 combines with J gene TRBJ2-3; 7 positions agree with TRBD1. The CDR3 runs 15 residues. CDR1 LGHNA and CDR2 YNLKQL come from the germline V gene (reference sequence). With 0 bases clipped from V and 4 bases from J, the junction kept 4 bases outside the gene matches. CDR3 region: CASSQDTGAPETLYF. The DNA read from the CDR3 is TGTGCCAGCAGCCAAGACACAGGGGCCCCAGAAACGCTGTAT.

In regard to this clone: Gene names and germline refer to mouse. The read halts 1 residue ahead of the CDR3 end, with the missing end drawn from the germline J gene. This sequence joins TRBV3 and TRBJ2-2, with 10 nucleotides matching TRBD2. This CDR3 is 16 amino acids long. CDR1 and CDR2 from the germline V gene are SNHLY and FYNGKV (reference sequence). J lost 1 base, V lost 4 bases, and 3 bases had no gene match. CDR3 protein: CASSYTGGENTGQLYF. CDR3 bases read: TGTGCCAGCAGCTACACTGGGGGGGAAAACACCGGGCAGCTCTAC.

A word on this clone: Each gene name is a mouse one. Partial CDR3 DNA: TGTGCCAGCAGCCAACCGGGGGGGCGCCTTAACCAAGACACCCAGTAC. This encodes CASSQPGGRLNQDTQY. The CDR3 in full is CASSQPGGRLNQDTQYF. This rearrangement joins TRBV5 to TRBJ2-5; 8 bases fit TRBD2. The CDR3 end falls 1 residue outside the read, so it is completed with the germline J gene. This CDR3 region has 17 residues. Looked up from germline, CDR1 is LGHNA and CDR2 is YNLKQL (reference sequence). With 2 bases clipped from V and 0 bases from J, the junction kept 7 bases outside the gene matches.

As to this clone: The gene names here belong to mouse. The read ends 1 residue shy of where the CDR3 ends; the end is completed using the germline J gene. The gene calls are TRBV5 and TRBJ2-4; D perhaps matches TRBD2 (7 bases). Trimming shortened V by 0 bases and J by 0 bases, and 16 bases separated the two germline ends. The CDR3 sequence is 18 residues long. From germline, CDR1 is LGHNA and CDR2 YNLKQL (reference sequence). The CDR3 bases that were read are TGTGCCAGCAGCCAAGATTTGGGGGGCGCGGGGAGTCAAAACACCTTGTAC. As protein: CASSQDLGGAGSQNTLY. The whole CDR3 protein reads CASSQDLGGAGSQNTLYF.

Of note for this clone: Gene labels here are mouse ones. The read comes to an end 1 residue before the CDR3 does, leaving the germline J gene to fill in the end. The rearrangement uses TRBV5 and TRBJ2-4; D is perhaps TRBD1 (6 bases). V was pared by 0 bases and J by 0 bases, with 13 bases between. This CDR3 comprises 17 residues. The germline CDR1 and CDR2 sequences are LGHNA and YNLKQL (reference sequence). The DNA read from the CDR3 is TGTGCCAGCAGCCAAGAGAGGGGGTTATATAGTCAAAACACCTTGTAC. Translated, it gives CASSQERGLYSQNTLY. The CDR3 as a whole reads CASSQERGLYSQNTLYF.

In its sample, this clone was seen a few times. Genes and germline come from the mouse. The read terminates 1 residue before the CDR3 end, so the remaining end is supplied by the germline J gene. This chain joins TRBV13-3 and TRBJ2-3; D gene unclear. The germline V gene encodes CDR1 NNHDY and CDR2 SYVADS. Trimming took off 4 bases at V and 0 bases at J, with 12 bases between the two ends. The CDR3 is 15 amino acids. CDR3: CASSLDKSSAETLYF. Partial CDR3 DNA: TGTGCCAGCAGTCTTGACAAATCTAGTGCAGAAACGCTGTAT.

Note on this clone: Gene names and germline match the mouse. This chain's CDR3 is CAWTGVISNERLFF. Partial CDR3 DNA: TGTGCCTGGACAGGGGTTATTTCCAACGAAAGATTATTT. This rearrangement joins TRBV31 to TRBJ1-4; a weak D match, TRBD1 (6 bases). From the germline J gene comes the end of the CDR3, since the read stops 1 residue before it. V lost 4 bases and J lost 0, with 9 bases in between. CDR1 is GKSSPN, CDR2 SITVG, per germline. This CDR3 has 14 residues.

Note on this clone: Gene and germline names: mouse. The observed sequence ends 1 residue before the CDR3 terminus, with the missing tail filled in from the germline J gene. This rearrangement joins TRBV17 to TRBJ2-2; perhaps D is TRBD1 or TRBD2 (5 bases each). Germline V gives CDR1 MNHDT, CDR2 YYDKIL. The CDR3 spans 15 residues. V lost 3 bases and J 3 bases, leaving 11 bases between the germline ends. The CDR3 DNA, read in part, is TGTGCTAGCAGTAGTAACCGGGGACACACCGGGCAGCTCTAC. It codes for CASSSNRGHTGQLY. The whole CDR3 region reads CASSSNRGHTGQLYF.

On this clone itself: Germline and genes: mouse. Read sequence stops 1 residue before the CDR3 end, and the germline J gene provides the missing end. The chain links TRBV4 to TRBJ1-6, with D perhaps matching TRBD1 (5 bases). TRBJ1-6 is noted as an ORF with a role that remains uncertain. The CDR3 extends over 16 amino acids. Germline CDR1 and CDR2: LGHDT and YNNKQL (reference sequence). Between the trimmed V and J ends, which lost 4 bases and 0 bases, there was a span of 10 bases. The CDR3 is CASSSGQNSYNSPLYF. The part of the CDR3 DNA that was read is TGTGCCAGCAGCTCAGGACAAAATTCCTATAATTCGCCCCTCTAC.

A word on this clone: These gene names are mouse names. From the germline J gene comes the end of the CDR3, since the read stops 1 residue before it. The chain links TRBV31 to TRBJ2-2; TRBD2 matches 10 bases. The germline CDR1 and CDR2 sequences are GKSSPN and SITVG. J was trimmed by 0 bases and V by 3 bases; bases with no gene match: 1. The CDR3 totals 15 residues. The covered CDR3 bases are TGTGCCTGGAGGGGACTGGGGTCAAACACCGGGCAGCTCTAC. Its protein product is CAWRGLGSNTGQLY. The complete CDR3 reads CAWRGLGSNTGQLYF. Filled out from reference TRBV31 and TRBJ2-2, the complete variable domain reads AQTIHQWPVAEIKAVGSPLSLGCTIKGKSSPNLYWYWQATGGTLQQLFYSITVGQVESVVQLNLSASRPKDDQFILSTEKLLLSHSGFYLCAWRGLGSNTGQLYFGEGSKLTVL.

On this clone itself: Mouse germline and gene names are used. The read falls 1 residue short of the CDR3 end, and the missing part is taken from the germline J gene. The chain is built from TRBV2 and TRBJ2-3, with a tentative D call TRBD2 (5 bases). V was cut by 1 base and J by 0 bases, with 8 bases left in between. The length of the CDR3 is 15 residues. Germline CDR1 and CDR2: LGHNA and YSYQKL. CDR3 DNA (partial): TGTGCCAGCAGCCAAGCCAGGACTAGTGCAGAAACGCTGTAT. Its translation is CASSQARTSAETLY. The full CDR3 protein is CASSQARTSAETLYF.

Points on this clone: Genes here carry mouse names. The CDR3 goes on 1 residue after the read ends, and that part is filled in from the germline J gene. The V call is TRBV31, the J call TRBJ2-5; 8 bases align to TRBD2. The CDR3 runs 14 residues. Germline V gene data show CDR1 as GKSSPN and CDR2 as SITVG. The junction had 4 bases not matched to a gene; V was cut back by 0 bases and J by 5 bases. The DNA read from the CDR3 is TGTGCCTGGAGTCTAGGGGGGGCAGGAGACACCCAGTAC. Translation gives CAWSLGGAGDTQY. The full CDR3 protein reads CAWSLGGAGDTQYF.